This entry describes one T cell receptor (beta chain). This clonotype was observed a few times. Its antigen is unknown. No qualities accompany the bases; no much larger clone lies one base away. Libraries were prepared through PCR. DNA from cultured CD4+ T cells underwent TCR sequencing with the Oncomine TCR Beta short-read assay at the Johns Hopkins FTIC core. The QIAamp micro DNA kit was used to extract genomic DNA from the cultured CD4+ T cells. The Oncomine TCR Beta libraries from cultured CD4+ T cells were pooled using unique dual indexes and then sequenced on an Illumina iSeq 100. Processing in the source paper ran as follows. Non-productive sequences were removed, and CDR3s that did not start with C, did not end with F or W, or were shorter than 7 amino acids were discarded. Antigen-specific clonotypes were identified with the MANAFEST web application by comparing peptide-stimulated wells with reference and other culture wells. Positive clones required FDR below 0.05, an odds ratio above 5, and productive frequency above 0.1% in at least two of three replicate wells. Cross-reactive clonotypes were defined as significantly expanded in both SARS-CoV-2 spike wells and at least one common cold coronavirus spike condition. Levenshtein distances (stringdist) and unrooted phylogenetic trees (ape) in R version 3.6.1 were used to assess CDR3 homology. The public reads were reprocessed in TCRdb via fastp at Q25 and MiXCR, keeping in-frame beta chains. Every entry covers one CDR3 protein and lists the most common genes and DNA from its rows. What appears here as the V and J calls and clone size reflects TCRdb's work, not the paper's. Across this sample there are about 18,000 distinct CDR3 sequences, with 45% to 60% seen only once. The top ten hold 9% to 10% of the sample.

This entry is derived from a study of vaccination and CD4 T cells after COVID-19 (dated by TCRdb to 2022 to 2024). Regarding the research as a whole: SARS-CoV-2 positivity had been established in the convalescent patients by nasal swab PCR, and mild disease was recorded in several of these patients and severe disease in one. In the convalescent cohort there were six males and four females, among whom were two Hispanic individuals, seven Caucasians, two Asians and one multiracial person. Each participant got two doses of either the Pfizer-BioNTech BNT162b2 vaccine (n=8) or the Moderna mRNA-1273 vaccine (n=2). Post-COVID blood samples were collected from convalescent patients a median of approximately 100 days after diagnosis, with a range of about 35 to 161 days. Post-vaccine blood samples were collected a median of approximately 77 days after the second vaccine dose, ranging from roughly 12 to 250 days. Culture stimuli were overlapping spike peptide pools from SARS-CoV-2 and from the common cold coronaviruses HCoV-NL63, HCoV-OC43 and HCoV-229E. Control cultures used a CEFX viral epitope pool as positive control, an HIV-1 Nef peptide pool as negative control, or no peptide. In 10 COVID-19 convalescent patients and a handful of infection-naive healthy vaccine recipients, the spike-specific CD4+ TCR repertoire before mRNA vaccination was compared with the repertoire after mRNA vaccination. What the work shows at the level of the full study, not this receptor alone: Of the vaccine-specific clones found in convalescent patients, nearly all (304 of 307) were mono-reactive for SARS-CoV-2 spike instead of being cross-reactive with common cold coronaviruses. In convalescent patients, a median roughly 88% of post-vaccine SARS-CoV-2-reactive clones were detected only after vaccination, suggesting vaccine-specific priming. Relatively few convalescent patients were included in the study, and early timepoints after natural infection were not analyzed. The median number of SARS-CoV-2-reactive clonotypes rose from fewer than 25 after infection to 38 after vaccination, but the change was not significant.

Unmatched junction bases come to 9, with V trimmed by 5 bases and J by 3 bases. The CDR3 measures 15 amino acids from cysteine to phenylalanine. Only the CDR3 part of the read is kept: 45 bases, read in frame from the first base. Via the germline V gene, CDR1 is MNHEY and CDR2 SVGEGT. This specimen's treatment or condition label, interpreted: roughly ten-day PBMC culture with coronavirus spike peptide pools or control peptides (ViraFEST assay). The ViraFEST assay was used in the study, in which antigen-specific T cells were expanded with peptide pools and expanded clonotypes were subsequently identified by TCR sequencing. The convalescent patients' positive SARS-CoV-2 PCR tests fell between March and December 2020, which was before the Alpha, Beta and Delta variants emerged in the United States. About 2 million PBMCs per well were cultured in IMDM with approximately 5.5% human AB serum and approximately 9.1 IU/ml IL-2, plus 10 ug/ml peptide pools. Half of the culture medium was replaced with fresh IL-2-containing medium on days 3 and 7. Once the cells had been in culture for less than 11 days, the EasySep CD4+ T cell isolation kit was used to isolate CD4+ T cells by negative selection. PBMCs were separated from whole blood using Ficoll-Paque Plus gradient centrifugation and then either used fresh or cryopreserved at -140C. Each culture condition was generally run in triplicate wells.

This clonotype was obtained from a human donor who had recovered from COVID-19. This chain is built from TRBV6-2 or TRBV6-3 and TRBJ1-2; 7 bases in the junction line up with TRBD1. The sample was CD4+ T cells from blood, cultured in vitro, taken after SARS-CoV-2 vaccination. In nucleotide form, the sequence is TGTGCCAGCAGTAGCCCAGGGGGAACGGACTATGGCTACACCTTC. The translation is CASSSPGGTDYGYTF.